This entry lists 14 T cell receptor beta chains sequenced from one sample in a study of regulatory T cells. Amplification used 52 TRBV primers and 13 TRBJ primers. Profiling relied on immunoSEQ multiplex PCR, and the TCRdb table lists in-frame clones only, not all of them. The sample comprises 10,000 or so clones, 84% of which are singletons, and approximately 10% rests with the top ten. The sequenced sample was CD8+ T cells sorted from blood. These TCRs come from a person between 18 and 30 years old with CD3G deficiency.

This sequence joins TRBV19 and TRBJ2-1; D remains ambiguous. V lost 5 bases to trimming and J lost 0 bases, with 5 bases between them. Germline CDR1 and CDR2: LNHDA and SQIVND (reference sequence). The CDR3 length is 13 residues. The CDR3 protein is CASSRSSYNEQFF. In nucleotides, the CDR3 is TGTGCCAGTAGTCGCAGCTCCTACAATGAGCAGTTCTTC.

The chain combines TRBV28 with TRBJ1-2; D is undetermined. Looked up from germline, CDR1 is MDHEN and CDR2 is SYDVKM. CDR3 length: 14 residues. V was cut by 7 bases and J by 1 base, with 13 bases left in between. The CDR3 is CASTPAQFNYGYTF. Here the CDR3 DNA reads TGTGCCAGCACTCCGGCGCAGTTTAACTATGGCTACACCTTC.

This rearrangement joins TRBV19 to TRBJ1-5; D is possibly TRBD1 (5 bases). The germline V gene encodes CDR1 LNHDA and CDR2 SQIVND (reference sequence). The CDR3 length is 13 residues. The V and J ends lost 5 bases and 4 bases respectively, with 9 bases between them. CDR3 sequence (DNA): TGTGCCAGTAGTCTGGACAAGAATCAGCCCCAGCATTTT. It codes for CASSLDKNQPQHF.

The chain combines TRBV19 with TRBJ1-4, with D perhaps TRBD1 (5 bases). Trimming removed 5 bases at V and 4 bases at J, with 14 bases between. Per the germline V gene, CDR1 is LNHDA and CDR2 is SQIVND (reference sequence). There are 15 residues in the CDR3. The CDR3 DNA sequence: TGTGCCAGTAGTGCCTCTCGACAGATTAATGAAAAACTGTTTTTT. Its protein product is CASSASRQINEKLFF.

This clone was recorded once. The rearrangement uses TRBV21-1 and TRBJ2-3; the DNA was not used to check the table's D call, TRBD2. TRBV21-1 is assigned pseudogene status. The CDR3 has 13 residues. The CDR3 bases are TGTGCCAGCAGCAAAGTTAAGAGAGATACGCAGTATTTT. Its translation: CASSKVKRDTQYF.

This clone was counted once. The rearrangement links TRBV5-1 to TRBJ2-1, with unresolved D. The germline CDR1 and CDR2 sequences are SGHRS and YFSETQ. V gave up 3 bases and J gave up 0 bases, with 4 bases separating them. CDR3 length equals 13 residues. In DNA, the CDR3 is TGCGCCAGCAGCTCGGACTCCTACAATGAGCAGTTCTTC. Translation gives CASSSDSYNEQFF.

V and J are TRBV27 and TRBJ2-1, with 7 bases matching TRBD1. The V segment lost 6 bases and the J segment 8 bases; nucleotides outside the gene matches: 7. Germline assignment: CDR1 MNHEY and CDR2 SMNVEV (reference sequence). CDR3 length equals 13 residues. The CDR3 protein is CASRQGSGYEQFF. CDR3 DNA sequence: TGTGCCAGCAGACAGGGGTCTGGATATGAGCAGTTCTTC.

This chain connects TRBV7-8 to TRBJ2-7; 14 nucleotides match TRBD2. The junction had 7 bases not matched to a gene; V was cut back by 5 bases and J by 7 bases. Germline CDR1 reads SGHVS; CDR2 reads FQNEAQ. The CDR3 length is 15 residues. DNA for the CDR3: TGTGCCAGCAGCCCCGGGACTAGCGGGAGTTGGGAGCAGTACTTC. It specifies CASSPGTSGSWEQYF.

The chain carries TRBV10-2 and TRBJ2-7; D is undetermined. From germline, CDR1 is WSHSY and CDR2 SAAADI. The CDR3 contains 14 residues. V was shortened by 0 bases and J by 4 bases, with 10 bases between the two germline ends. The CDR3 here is CASSESKVGYEQYF. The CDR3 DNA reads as TGCGCCAGCAGTGAGTCGAAGGTAGGATACGAGCAGTACTTC.

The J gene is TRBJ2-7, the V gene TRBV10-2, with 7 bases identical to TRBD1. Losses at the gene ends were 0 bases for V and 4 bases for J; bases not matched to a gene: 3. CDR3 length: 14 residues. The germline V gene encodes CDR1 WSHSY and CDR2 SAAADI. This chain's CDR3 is CASSESGQPYEQYF. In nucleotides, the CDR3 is TGCGCCAGCAGTGAGTCGGGACAGCCTTACGAGCAGTACTTC.

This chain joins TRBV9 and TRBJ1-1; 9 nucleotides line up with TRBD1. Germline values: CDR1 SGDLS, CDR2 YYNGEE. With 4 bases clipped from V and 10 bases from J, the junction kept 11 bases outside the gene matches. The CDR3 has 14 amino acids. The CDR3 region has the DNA TGTGCCAGCAGCCCCTTTAGTGGGGGACAGGGAGCTTTCTTT. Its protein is CASSPFSGGQGAFF.

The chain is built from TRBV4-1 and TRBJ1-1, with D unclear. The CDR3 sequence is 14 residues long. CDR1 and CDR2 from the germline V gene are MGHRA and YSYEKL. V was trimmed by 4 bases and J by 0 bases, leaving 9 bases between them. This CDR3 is CASSLDGLNTEAFF. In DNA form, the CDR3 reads TGCGCCAGCAGCCTTGACGGGCTGAACACTGAAGCTTTCTTT.

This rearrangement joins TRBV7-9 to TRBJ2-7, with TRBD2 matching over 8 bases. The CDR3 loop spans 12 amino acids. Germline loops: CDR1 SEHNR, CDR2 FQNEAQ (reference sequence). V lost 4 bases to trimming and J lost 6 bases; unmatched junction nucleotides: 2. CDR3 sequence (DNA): TGTGCCAGCAGCTGGGCGGGAGGCGAGCAGTACTTC. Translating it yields CASSWAGGEQYF.

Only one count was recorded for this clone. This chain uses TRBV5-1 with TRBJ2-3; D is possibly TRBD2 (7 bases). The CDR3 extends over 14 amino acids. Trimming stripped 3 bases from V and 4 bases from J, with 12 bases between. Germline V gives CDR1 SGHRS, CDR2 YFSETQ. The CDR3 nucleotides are TGCGCCAGCAGCTACCGGGGGGCCTCAGATACGCAGTATTTT. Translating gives CASSYRGASDTQYF.